The rows below give T cell receptor beta chains drawn from one sample of a study of cytomegalovirus exposure and HLA in healthy donors. TCRdb's table, derived via immunoSEQ multiplex PCR, lists solely in-frame clones and lacks some. The sample records about 110,000 clones, roughly three quarters being singletons. The sequenced material came from PBMCs. These receptors were collected from a woman between 18 and 29 years old in good health and CMV-seropositive. CDR3s include the opening cysteine and the closing phenylalanine or tryptophan. The D gene is left open where the match is weak. Clone size appears in some rows only: once, few, many, or a class for an expanded clone.

>TRBV7-9|.|TRBD2|TRBJ2-1
TGTGCCAGCAGCTCCCTAGCGGGAGGGTCCAATGAGCAGTTCTTC
CASSSLAGGSNEQFF
>TRBV19|.|TRBD2|TRBJ2-3
TGTGCCAGTAGTCCCCCGGGAGGAGGAGCAGATACGCAGTATTTT
CASSPPGGGADTQYF
>TRBV2|.|.|TRBJ1-4
TGTGCCAGCAGTGCGTCGGGGGACGGGCAACTGTTTTTT
CASSASGDGQLFF
>TRBV6-1|few|.|TRBJ1-2
TGTGCCAGCTCCAACAGCCACTATGGCTACACCTTC
CASSNSHYGYTF
>TRBV28|.|.|TRBJ2-7
TGTGCCAGCACCCTCCTGGGGGGCTCCTACGAGCAGTACTTC
CASTLLGGSYEQYF
>TRBV23-1|.|TRBD1|TRBJ2-7
TGCGCCAGCGTATCCGGGACAGGGCTTCCCCACCCATACGAGCAGTACTTC
CASVSGTGLPHPYEQYF
>TRBV5-1|.|TRBD1|TRBJ2-7
TGCGCCAGCAGCTTGGGACAGGGCTACTACGAGCAGTACTTC
CASSLGQGYYEQYF
>TRBV7-9|.|TRBD1|TRBJ1-1
TGTGCCAGCAGTCAGGACAGGGCGTGGACTGAAGCTTTCTTT
CASSQDRAWTEAFF
>TRBV5-1|once|TRBD1|TRBJ2-7
TGCGCCAGCAGCTTCGGGACAGGTTCCTACGAGCAGTACTTC
CASSFGTGSYEQYF
>TRBV7-9|.|.|TRBJ1-3
TGTGCCAGCAGCTTGGGGGGAATAGCTGGAAACACCATATATTTT
CASSLGGIAGNTIYF
>TRBV19|.|TRBD1|TRBJ2-7
TGTGCCAGCACAGGGGTCCCCCCCTACGAGCAGTACTTC
CASTGVPPYEQYF
>TRBV5-1|.|TRBD1|TRBJ1-2
TGCGCCAGCAGCCCCGGACAGGGAACCAGCTATGGCTACACCTTC
CASSPGQGTSYGYTF
>TRBV30|few|.|TRBJ1-2
TGTGCCTGGAGTGTACATGCCTCTAACTATGGCTACACCTTC
CAWSVHASNYGYTF
>TRBV23-1|.|TRBD2|TRBJ2-7
TGCGCCAGCAGGGGGACTATAATCTACGAGCAGTACTTC
CASRGTIIYEQYF
>TRBV11-1|few|.|TRBJ2-7
TGTGCCAGCAGATTGGGGCAGCTAACCTACGAGCAGTACTTC
CASRLGQLTYEQYF
>TRBV30|.|.|TRBJ2-7
TGTGCCTGGAGTACCGCCCGGGGTGGCGAGCAGTACTTC
CAWSTARGGEQYF
>TRBV30|.|TRBD2|TRBJ2-1
TGTGCTGGCTCTGGCGGGAGGGCCCATGAGCAGTTCTTC
CAGSGGRAHEQFF
>TRBV27|.|.|TRBJ1-1
TGTGCCAGCAGTTCAAGGGCGGGGTGGACTGAAGCTTTCTTT
CASSSRAGWTEAFF
>TRBV27|.|TRBD2|TRBJ2-3
TGTGCCAGCAATCCAGGGACTAGCGGGAGAGATACGCAGTATTTT
CASNPGTSGRDTQYF
>TRBV28|.|.|TRBJ2-3
TGTGCCAGCAGTTTAGCCTATCGGAGATTTGGGGATACGCAGTATTTT
CASSLAYRRFGDTQYF
>TRBV2|.|TRBD1|TRBJ2-4
TGTGCCAGCAGCTCGACAGGGGACATTCAGTACTTC
CASSSTGDIQYF
>TRBV7-8|.|TRBD1|TRBJ1-1
TGTGCCAGCAGCTGGGCAGACAGGGCGGACGCTTTCTTT
CASSWADRADAFF
>TRBV5-1|few|TRBD1|TRBJ1-5
TGCGCCAGCAGCTTGGAGGGACAGGGGGCGGATCAGCCCCAGCATTTT
CASSLEGQGADQPQHF
>TRBV5-4|.|.|TRBJ1-1
TGTGCCAGCAGCTCGACAGGCTCAGGCACTGAAGCTTTCTTT
CASSSTGSGTEAFF
>TRBV6-5|few|.|TRBJ2-1
TGTGCCAGCAGTTACCTAGATGAGCAGTTCTTC
CASSYLDEQFF
>TRBV10-3|few|TRBD1|TRBJ1-6
TGTGCCATCACAACGGACAGGGAAAATTCACCCCTCCACTTT
CAITTDRENSPLHF
>TRBV13|.|TRBD2|TRBJ2-5
TGTGCCAGCACCCAGATGTCTAGCGGGAGGGCTGGCCGAGAGACCCAGTACTTC
CASTQMSSGRAGRETQYF
>TRBV19|.|TRBD1|TRBJ1-5
TGTGCCAGTAGGGCCACAGGGGGCGGTGGTCAGCCCCAGCATTTT
CASRATGGGGQPQHF
>TRBV19|.|.|TRBJ1-1
TGTGCTTCACACCGTGCGGCAGCTGACACTGAAGCTTTCTTT
CASHRAAADTEAFF
>TRBV5-6|.|.|TRBJ2-7
TGTGCCAGCAGCTTGGGAGGCGGCAGGGGCCACGAGCAGTACTTC
CASSLGGGRGHEQYF
>TRBV28|.|.|TRBJ1-5
TGTGCCAGCAGTTTGCCCGCAGGGTCTCGGCCCCAGCATTTT
CASSLPAGSRPQHF
>TRBV7-9|.|TRBD2|TRBJ2-5
TGTGCCAGCAGCTTAGAGTTGGGGGGGCAGTACTTC
CASSLELGGQYF
>TRBV11-3|few|.|TRBJ1-1
TGTGCCAGCAGCTTATGGGCATCCACTGAAGCTTTCTTT
CASSLWASTEAFF
>TRBV11-3|few|.|TRBJ2-1
TGTGCCAGCAGGCTCGAGGGCGGAGGGGTGTTCTTC
CASRLEGGGVFF
>TRBV4-1|.|.|TRBJ2-7
TGCGCCAGCAGCCCCTACCTTGGGGGGGAGCAGTACTTC
CASSPYLGGEQYF
>TRBV4-1|once|.|TRBJ1-2
TGCGCCAGCAGCCAAGATCCTATGAGGGCCGTTAACTATGGCTACACCTTC
CASSQDPMRAVNYGYTF
>TRBV9|.|.|TRBJ1-5
TGTGCCAGCAGCGTAGATGAGGGTCAGCCCCAGCATTTT
CASSVDEGQPQHF